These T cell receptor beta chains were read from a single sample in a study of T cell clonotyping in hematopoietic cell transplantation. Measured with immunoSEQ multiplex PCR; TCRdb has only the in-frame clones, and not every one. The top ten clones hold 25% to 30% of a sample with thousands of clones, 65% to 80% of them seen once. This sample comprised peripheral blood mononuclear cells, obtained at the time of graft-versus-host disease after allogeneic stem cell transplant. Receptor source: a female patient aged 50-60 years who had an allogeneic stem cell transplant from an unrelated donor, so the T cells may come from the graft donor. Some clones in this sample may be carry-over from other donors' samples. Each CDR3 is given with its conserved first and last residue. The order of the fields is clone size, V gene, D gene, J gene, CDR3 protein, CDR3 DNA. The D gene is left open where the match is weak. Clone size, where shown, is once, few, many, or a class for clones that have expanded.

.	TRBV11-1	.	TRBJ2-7	CASSSGLTVGHEQYF	TGTGCCAGCAGCTCGGGCCTTACAGTCGGCCACGAGCAGTACTTC
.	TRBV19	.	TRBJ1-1	CASSIPLDTEAFF	TGTGCCAGTAGTATCCCCCTGGACACTGAAGCTTTCTTT
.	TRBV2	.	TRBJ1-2	CASRTQSEGGYTF	TGTGCCAGCAGAACCCAGTCTGAGGGGGGCTACACCTTC
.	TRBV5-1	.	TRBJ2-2	CASRRGSLNTGELFF	TGCGCCAGCAGGAGGGGCAGCCTGAACACCGGGGAGCTGTTTTTT
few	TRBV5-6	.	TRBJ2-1	CASSPPGPSYNEQFF	TGTGCCAGCAGCCCTCCGGGACCCTCCTACAATGAGCAGTTCTTC
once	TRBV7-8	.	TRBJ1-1	CASSPPQGLENTEAFF	TGTGCCAGCAGCCCCCCCCAGGGGCTTGAAAACACTGAAGCTTTCTTT
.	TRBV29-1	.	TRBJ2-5	CSVPGETQYF	TGCAGCGTTCCGGGGGAGACCCAGTACTTC
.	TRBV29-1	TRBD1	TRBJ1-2	CSVERGGGYTF	TGCAGCGTTGAAAGAGGGGGCGGCTACACCTTC
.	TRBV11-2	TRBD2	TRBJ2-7	CASSLGGAAGAYEQYF	TGTGCCAGCAGCTTAGGGGGGGCAGCGGGGGCCTACGAGCAGTACTTC
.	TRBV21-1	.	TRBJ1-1	CASIPAGTGGPVLNTEAFF	TGTGCCAGCATACCTGCCGGGACAGGGGGTCCCGTTTTAAACACTGAAGCTTTCTTT
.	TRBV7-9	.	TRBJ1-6	CASSPQGIVGSPLHF	TGTGCCAGCAGCCCACAGGGAATAGTAGGGTCACCCCTCCACTTT
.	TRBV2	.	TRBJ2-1	CASSELTDNEQFF	TGTGCCAGCAGTGAACTGACGGATAATGAGCAGTTCTTC
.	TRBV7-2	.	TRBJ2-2	CASSLGRSGAAGTGELFF	TGTGCCAGCAGCTTAGGGCGTTCGGGGGCGGCTGGGACCGGGGAGCTGTTTTTT
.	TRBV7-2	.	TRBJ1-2	CASSFRTGLDYTF	TGTGCCAGCAGCTTCCGAACAGGGTTGGACTACACCTTC
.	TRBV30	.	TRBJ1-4	CAWSGGDEKLFF	TGTGCCTGGAGCGGAGGGGATGAAAAACTGTTTTTT
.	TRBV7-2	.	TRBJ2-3	CASSPNGDADTQYF	TGTGCCAGCAGCCCTAACGGGGACGCAGATACGCAGTATTTT
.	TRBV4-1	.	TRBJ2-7	CASSHIGSDSEQYF	TGCGCCAGCAGCCATATAGGCAGCGATTCCGAGCAGTACTTC
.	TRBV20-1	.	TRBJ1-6	CSAGLNSPLHF	TGCAGTGCGGGCCTTAATTCACCCCTCCACTTT
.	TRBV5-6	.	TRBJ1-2	CASSFYGDYGYTF	TGTGCCAGCAGCTTCTACGGGGATTATGGCTACACCTTC
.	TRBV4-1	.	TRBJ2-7	CASSQAVGGTEYEQYF	TGCGCCAGCAGCCAAGCCGTAGGCGGGACCGAATACGAGCAGTACTTC
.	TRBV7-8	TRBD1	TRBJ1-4	CASSRQDRLNEKLFF	TGTGCCAGCAGCAGACAGGACAGGTTGAATGAAAAACTGTTTTTT
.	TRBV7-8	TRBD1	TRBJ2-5	CASKIGQGPSSWRETQYF	TGTGCCAGCAAAATTGGACAGGGGCCAAGTTCTTGGCGGGAGACCCAGTACTTC
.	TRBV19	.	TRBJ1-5	CASSIRDSNQPQHF	TGTGCCAGTAGTATACGGGATAGCAATCAGCCCCAGCATTTT
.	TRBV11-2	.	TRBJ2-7	CASSFAGGPNYEQYF	TGTGCCAGCAGCTTCGCCGGGGGGCCTAACTACGAGCAGTACTTC
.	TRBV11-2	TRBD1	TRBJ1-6	CASSLGTGSPLHF	TGTGCCAGCAGCTTAGGGACAGGATCACCCCTCCACTTT
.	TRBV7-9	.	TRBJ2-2	CASSLVGSSGELFF	TGTGCCAGCAGCTTGGTGGGGTCTTCCGGGGAGCTGTTTTTT
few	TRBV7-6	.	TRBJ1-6	CASSSENGETNSPLHF	TGTGCCAGCAGCTCCGAGAACGGGGAAACCAATTCACCCCTCCACTTT
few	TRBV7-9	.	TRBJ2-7	CASSLLPYEQYF	TGTGCCAGCAGCTTACTGCCCTACGAGCAGTACTTC